This TCR beta chain emerged from a study of shared clonotypes between healthy human individuals. Broader study findings: The four-donor shared clonotypes exceeded non-shared clonotypes in generation probability, with non-shared ones scoring lower.

In regard to this clone: Its antigen is not identified.

Clones were sequenced by immunoSEQ multiplex PCR, and TCRdb holds only the in-frame ones, with some missing. The data show some 2 million clones, with roughly 95% seen just once and more than 0.1% held by the top ten. Sequencing input: naive CD4+ T cells sorted from blood. The subset: CD45RA+ positively selected. This receptor was identified in a man between 18 and 29 years old in good health.

Here the CDR3 DNA reads TGTGCCAGCAACTCTGGCAGGGGCACCGGGGAGCTGTTTTTT. Translated: CASNSGRGTGELFF. The genes are TRBV2 and TRBJ2-2; D perhaps matches TRBD1 (6 bases). Trimming removed 7 bases at V and 4 bases at J, with 13 bases between. Germline CDR1 and CDR2: SNHLY and FYNNEI. This CDR3 is built from 14 residues. The whole variable domain, filled in from reference TRBV2 and TRBJ2-2, reads EPEVTQTPSHQVTQMGQEVILRCVPISNHLYFYWYRQILGQKVEFLVSFYNNEISEKSEIFDDQFSVERPDGSNFTLKIRSTKLEDSAMYFCASNSGRGTGELFFGEGSRLTVL.